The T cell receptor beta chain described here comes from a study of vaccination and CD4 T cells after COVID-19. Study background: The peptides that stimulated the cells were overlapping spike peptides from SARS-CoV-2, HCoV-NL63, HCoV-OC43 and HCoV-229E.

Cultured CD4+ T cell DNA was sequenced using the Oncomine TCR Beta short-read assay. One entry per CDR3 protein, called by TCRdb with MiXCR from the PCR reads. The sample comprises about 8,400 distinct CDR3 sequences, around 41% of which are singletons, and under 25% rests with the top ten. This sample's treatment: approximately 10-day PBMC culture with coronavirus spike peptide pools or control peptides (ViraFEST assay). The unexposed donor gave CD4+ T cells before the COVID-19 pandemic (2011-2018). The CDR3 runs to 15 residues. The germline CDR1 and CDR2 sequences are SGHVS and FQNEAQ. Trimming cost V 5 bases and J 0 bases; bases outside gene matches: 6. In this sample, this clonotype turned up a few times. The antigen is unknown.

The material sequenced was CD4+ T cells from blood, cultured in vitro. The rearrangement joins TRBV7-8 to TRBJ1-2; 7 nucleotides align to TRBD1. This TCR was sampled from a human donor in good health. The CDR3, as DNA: TGTGCCAGCAGCCCGGGACAGATAACTAACTATGGCTACACCTTC. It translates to CASSPGQITNYGYTF.